This T cell receptor beta chain was obtained from a study of cytomegalovirus exposure and HLA in healthy donors. Study-level findings and limits: The only immune exposure information that was available was CMV serostatus. Some highly shared sequence variants likely arose as a pipeline artifact.

On this clone: Its antigen is as yet unknown.

This cohort consisted of healthy bone marrow donors. It was with 60 Vbeta and 13 Jbeta primers that the PCR ran. Measured with immunoSEQ multiplex PCR; TCRdb has only the in-frame clones, and not every one. The sample yields about 130,000 clones, around three quarters seen once. Sequencing was done on a sample of PBMCs. This sequence was found in a woman in her forties or fifties in good health and CMV-seronegative.

CDR3 in amino acids: CSALRRSEAFF. The CDR3 DNA is TGCAGTGCTCTCCGGCGGTCTGAAGCTTTCTTT. This chain links TRBV20-1 with TRBJ1-1, with unresolved D. V lost 5 bases, J lost 6 bases, and 10 bases lay in between. This CDR3 comprises 11 residues. From germline, CDR1 is DFQATT and CDR2 SNEGSKA (reference sequence).